A single TCR beta chain is shown here with its context. The target antigen is unknown. The PCR used 60 Vbeta and 13 Jbeta primers. Here immunoSEQ multiplex PCR was the method, and the copy in TCRdb shows in-frame clones only, minus some. This table holds 75,000 to 95,000 clones, just under 70% found once. The sample originates from a study of cytomegalovirus exposure and HLA in healthy donors. Study results and limitations: One variant, a missense change in DCLRE1C, was linked in a later analysis to TCR beta V- and J-gene trimming. Across donors, most TCRs were seen rarely, yet some public ones were widespread.

This CDR3 region has 15 residues. Germline V lookup: CDR1 SGHVS, CDR2 FNYEAQ. V dropped 1 base and J dropped 5 bases, with 14 bases sitting between them. The TCR was taken from a man aged 50 to 59 in good health and CMV-seronegative. This chain links TRBV7-6 with TRBJ2-5; D remains unclear. The source material was PBMCs. CDR3 nucleotides: TGTGCCAGCAGCTTAGAGCCGTTACGAAAGGAGACCCAGTACTTC. This encodes CASSLEPLRKETQYF.